The 32 T cell receptor beta chains listed next were all sequenced from one sample in a study of T-cell reconstitution after alpha-beta-depleted transplantation in children. Unique molecular identifiers were built into the TCRbeta library. Each CDR3 protein gets one entry after TCRdb re-called the PCR reads with MiXCR. The sample comprises roughly 45,000 distinct CDR3 sequences, around 8.8% of which are singletons, and roughly 29% rests with the top ten. The starting material was PBMCs, mostly from graft donor cells, obtained 60 days after TCRalphabeta/CD19-depleted stem cell transplant. Source of these receptors: a male patient aged 2 to 9 who had a stem cell transplant for chronic granulomatous disease, so the T cells may come from the graft donor.

This clonotype was observed many times. The CDR3 DNA is TGCGCCAGCAGCTTGACGTCAGGGATTTACGAGCAGTACTTC. This translates into CASSLTSGIYEQYF. The chain carries TRBV5-1 and TRBJ2-7; D perhaps matches TRBD1 (5 bases). V was cut by 1 base and J by 4 bases, with 12 bases left in between. CDR1 SGHRS and CDR2 YFSETQ come from the germline V gene. The CDR3 extends over 14 amino acids.

This clonotype appeared a few times. The chain carries TRBV5-1 and TRBJ2-5; 8 bases agree with TRBD1. Germline values: CDR1 SGHRS, CDR2 YFSETQ. The CDR3 runs 14 residues. V lost 4 bases, J lost 2 bases, and 4 bases stayed unmatched. The CDR3: CASSHGTGQETQYF. In DNA form, the CDR3 reads TGCGCCAGCAGCCATGGGACAGGACAAGAGACCCAGTACTTC.

This clonotype was counted at least ten times. The rearrangement links TRBV29-1 to TRBJ2-5; D call uncertain. In germline, CDR1 is SQVTM, CDR2 ANQGSEA. Deletions cut 7 bases from V and 1 base from J, with 10 bases between. CDR3 length: 12 amino acids. CDR3 region: CSGSRSQETQYF. The CDR3 DNA follows: TGCAGCGGGTCCAGGAGCCAAGAGACCCAGTACTTC.

This clonotype appeared many times. This chain joins TRBV15 and TRBJ2-5; tentative D call: TRBD2 (5 bases). The ends were cut back, 2 bases at V and 4 bases at J, with 20 bases in the middle. The CDR3 has 17 amino acids. The V gene's germline CDR1 is LNHNV and CDR2 YYDKDF (reference sequence). This CDR3 reads CATSRSRGGGLRETQYF. The CDR3 nucleotides read TGTGCCACCAGCAGATCACGAGGAGGTGGACTGCGAGAGACCCAGTACTTC.

This clonotype is classed as medium-sized. The V gene is TRBV7-8, the J gene TRBJ2-3, with D possibly being TRBD2 (6 bases). Germline values: CDR1 SGHVS, CDR2 FQNEAQ. This CDR3 has 13 residues. V dropped 3 bases and J dropped 2 bases, with 6 bases sitting between them. The CDR3 protein is CASSLGLTDTQYF. As DNA, the CDR3 is TGTGCCAGCAGCTTGGGACTCACAGATACGCAGTATTTT.

The J gene is TRBJ1-2, the V gene TRBV20-1, with TRBD1 as a possible D gene (5 bases). The CDR3 is 13 residues long. The V gene lost 4 bases and the J gene lost 9 bases, with 18 bases spanning the gap. Germline lookup yields CDR1 DFQATT and CDR2 SNEGSKA (reference sequence). CDR3 nucleotide sequence: TGCAGTGCTACCTATACAGGCTCTACAAGCTACACCTTC. Protein sequence: CSATYTGSTSYTF.

About this clonotype itself: A read error may be the cause here, since a much bigger clone is one base away. The chain is built from TRBV27 and TRBJ2-1, with 8 bases matching TRBD2. Germline CDR1 and CDR2: MNHEY and SMNVEV (reference sequence). There are 14 residues in the CDR3. Losses at the gene ends were 8 bases for V and 4 bases for J; bases not matched to a gene: 7. The CDR3 DNA sequence: TGTGCCAGCTCCCCAGCGGGAGTATACAATGAGCAGTTCTTC. Amino acids: CASSPAGVYNEQFF.

Only a few counts were recorded for this clonotype. The chain couples TRBV30 to TRBJ2-1, with TRBD2 matching 7 bases. CDR1 and CDR2 from the germline V gene are GTSNPN and SVGIG (reference sequence). The trim removed 2 bases at V and 2 bases at J, leaving 15 bases unmatched. CDR3 length equals 18 residues. This chain's CDR3 is CAWSPIRTVSGTYNEQFF. The CDR3 nucleotides are TGTGCCTGGAGTCCCATCCGAACCGTGAGCGGGACCTACAATGAGCAGTTCTTC.

This clonotype has ten or more counts. The V gene is TRBV12-3 or TRBV12-4, the J gene TRBJ1-1, with 8 nucleotides matching TRBD1. The CDR3 sequence is 12 residues long. The ends lost 5 bases at V and 9 bases at J; junction bases unmatched: 5. The CDR3 is CASSPGQGQAFF. CDR3 bases: TGTGCCAGCAGTCCAGGACAGGGACAAGCTTTCTTT.

The V and J genes are TRBV11-2 and TRBJ2-7; a possible D gene is TRBD2 (5 bases). The V end lost 5 bases, the J end lost 0 bases, and 14 bases lay between the germline ends. Germline V gene lookup returns CDR1 SGHAT and CDR2 FQNNGV. The CDR3 is made up of 15 amino acids. The CDR3 loop is CASSPLSGSSYEQYF. Here the CDR3 DNA reads TGTGCCAGCAGCCCCCTAAGTGGGAGCTCCTACGAGCAGTACTTC.

This clonotype was seen many times. V is TRBV11-2 and J is TRBJ2-7, with a weak D call TRBD1 (6 bases). The V and J ends lost 2 bases and 1 base respectively, with 9 bases between them. CDR1 SGHAT and CDR2 FQNNGV come from the germline V gene. The CDR3 is 14 residues long. The CDR3 sequence: CASSLYRVSYEQYF. The CDR3 region has the DNA TGTGCCAGCAGCTTATACAGGGTTTCCTACGAGCAGTACTTC. Looking up the rest from reference TRBV11-2 and TRBJ2-7 gives the full variable domain: EAGVAQSPRYKIIEKRQSVAFWCNPISGHATLYWYQQILGQGPKLLIQFQNNGVVDDSQLPKDRFSAERLKGVDSTLKIQPAKLEDSAVYLCASSLYRVSYEQYFGPGTRLTVT.

This clonotype was seen only a few times. The chain employs TRBV12-5 and TRBJ2-7; 7 bases line up with TRBD1. The CDR3 runs to 14 residues. With V trimmed by 7 bases and J by 2 bases, 8 bases remained unmatched. CDR1 and CDR2 from the germline V gene are LGHNT and FRNRAP. CDR3 in DNA: TGTGCTAGTGCCCCCGGGACAGATGCCTACGAGCAGTACTTC. Translated, it gives CASAPGTDAYEQYF.

This clonotype was picked up many times. V and J are TRBV28 and TRBJ2-4; 7 nucleotides line up with TRBD1. J lost 1 base, V lost 2 bases, and 5 bases had no gene match. The CDR3 extends over 16 amino acids. From germline, CDR1 is MDHEN and CDR2 SYDVKM. CDR3 amino acids: CASSLRQGLAKNIQYF. The CDR3 nucleotides are TGTGCCAGCAGTTTACGACAGGGCTTGGCCAAAAACATTCAGTACTTC.

This clonotype was observed at least ten times. V usage is TRBV5-1 and J usage is TRBJ2-4; 11 bases are a match to TRBD2. This CDR3 is 20 amino acids long. V was pared by 4 bases and J by 0 bases, with 15 bases of the junction left unmatched. CDR1 and CDR2 from the germline V gene are SGHRS and YFSETQ. Here the CDR3 DNA reads TGCGCCAGCAGCCGGGACCCTCCGGGGACTAGCGGAATAGCCAAAAACATTCAGTACTTC. It codes for CASSRDPPGTSGIAKNIQYF.

This clonotype was observed many times. The chain uses TRBV20-1 and TRBJ2-1, with D unclear. Between the trimmed V and J ends, which lost 0 bases and 0 bases, there was a span of 15 bases. CDR1 DFQATT and CDR2 SNEGSKA come from the germline V gene (reference sequence). This CDR3 is 17 amino acids long. The CDR3 reads CSAREPQIYSSYNEQFF. The CDR3, as DNA: TGCAGTGCTAGAGAGCCCCAGATTTATAGCTCCTACAATGAGCAGTTCTTC.

This clonotype was detected many times. The chain uses TRBV20-1 and TRBJ2-4, with unresolved D. Germline V lookup: CDR1 DFQATT, CDR2 SNEGSKA (reference sequence). The V and J ends lost 5 bases and 0 bases respectively, with 5 bases between them. The CDR3 loop spans 12 amino acids. The CDR3: CSALIAKNIQYF. CDR3 bases: TGCAGTGCTTTAATAGCCAAAAACATTCAGTACTTC.

Only a few counts were recorded for this clonotype. The CDR3 loop is CSARTGQGQYNEQFF. The CDR3 nucleotides read TGCAGTGCGCGAACAGGACAGGGGCAATACAATGAGCAGTTCTTC. V usage is TRBV20-1 and J usage is TRBJ2-1, with TRBD1 identical over 9 bases. Germline CDR1 and CDR2: DFQATT and SNEGSKA (reference sequence). The CDR3 loop spans 15 amino acids. The V and J ends lost 6 bases and 4 bases, in that order; junction bases with no gene match: 10.

This clonotype was counted many times. The V and J genes are TRBV2 and TRBJ2-4; D not resolved. This CDR3 contains 18 residues. Germline V gene sequence: CDR1 SNHLY, CDR2 FYNNEI. V was pared by 0 bases and J by 0 bases, with 15 bases between. The DNA of the CDR3 is TGTGCCAGCAGTGAAGCGTGGCTCGCTCCTCTAGCCAAAAACATTCAGTACTTC. This gives the protein CASSEAWLAPLAKNIQYF.

This clonotype was seen many times. This chain uses TRBV30 with TRBJ2-1; D may be TRBD2 (6 bases). Trimming removed 6 bases from V and 4 bases from J, with 16 bases in between. CDR3 length: 14 amino acids. CDR1 is GTSNPN and CDR2 is SVGIG in the germline V gene (reference sequence). CDR3 region: CACNTGTSYNEQFF. The CDR3 DNA reads TGTGCCTGCAACACCGGGACTTCGTACAATGAGCAGTTCTTC.

At least ten counts were recorded for this clonotype. The CDR3: CASSSRLAGERWLFF. In DNA form, the CDR3 reads TGTGCCAGCAGCTCGCGACTAGCGGGAGAGAGATGGCTGTTTTTT. The chain joins TRBV7-6 to TRBJ2-2, with TRBD2 matching 12 bases. This CDR3 is 15 amino acids long. The junction had 10 bases not matched to a gene; V was cut back by 4 bases and J by 13 bases. Germline V gene lookup returns CDR1 SGHVS and CDR2 FNYEAQ.

The sample holds many counts of this clonotype. The chain employs TRBV10-1 and TRBJ2-1, with 8 bases aligning to TRBD2. The CDR3 contains 16 residues. From germline, CDR1 is WNHNN and CDR2 SYGVQD (reference sequence). The V gene end was trimmed by 3 bases and the J gene end by 0 bases; junction bases not matched to a gene: 4. The DNA of the CDR3 is TGCGCCAGCAGTGACCAGCGGGGGCGCTCCTACAATGAGCAGTTCTTC. Translation gives CASSDQRGRSYNEQFF.

The chain has TRBV18 and TRBJ2-5, with a weak D call TRBD1 (5 bases). The CDR3 is made up of 15 amino acids. Trimming left V 3 bases short and J 5 bases short, with 16 bases between. Germline V gene sequence: CDR1 KGHSH, CDR2 LQKENI. The CDR3 here is CASSPPEGDRETQYF. The DNA of the CDR3 is TGTGCCAGCTCACCTCCTGAAGGGGATCGGGAGACCCAGTACTTC.

This clonotype was seen ten or more times. The chain couples TRBV7-2 to TRBJ2-7; the match to TRBD2 covers 7 bases. The CDR3 loop spans 14 amino acids. Germline-derived CDR1 and CDR2 are SGHTA and FQGNSA. Losses at the gene ends were 0 bases for V and 5 bases for J; bases not matched to a gene: 4. The CDR3 loop is CASSLAGGSNEQYF. The CDR3 bases are TGTGCCAGCAGCTTAGCGGGAGGGAGTAACGAGCAGTACTTC.

As regards this clonotype: A much larger clone lies one base from this, so it may be a read error. The chain carries TRBV7-8 and TRBJ2-1; no clear D. The germline gives CDR1 SGHVS, CDR2 FQNEAQ. The CDR3 has 13 residues. CDR3 DNA sequence: TGTGCCAGCAGCCCGATGGGTTACAAAGAGCAGTTCTTC. Its protein is CASSPMGYKEQFF.

This clonotype was seen at least ten times. The rearrangement joins TRBV18 to TRBJ1-1; D call uncertain. Germline CDR1 KGHSH, CDR2 LQKENI. The CDR3 loop spans 13 amino acids. The ends were cut back, 2 bases at V and 1 base at J, with 5 bases in the middle. CDR3 DNA: TGTGCCAGCTCACCAGGAAGGAACACTGAAGCTTTCTTT. Translation: CASSPGRNTEAFF. The whole variable domain, remainder taken from reference TRBV18 and TRBJ1-1, is NAGVMQNPRHLVRRRGQEARLRCSPMKGHSHVYWYRQLPEEGLKFMVYLQKENIIDESGMPKERFSAEFPKEGPSILRIQQVVRGDSAAYFCASSPGRNTEAFFGQGTRLTVV.

This clonotype has a count of ten or more. J is TRBJ2-1 and V is TRBV5-1, with D perhaps matching TRBD2 (6 bases). The germline V gene has CDR1 SGHRS and CDR2 YFSETQ. This CDR3 region has 14 residues. Trimming stripped 3 bases from V and 7 bases from J, with 14 bases between. In DNA form, the CDR3 reads TGCGCCAGCAGCTCGGGACTTGCTGGGAATGAGCAGTTCTTC. This codes for CASSSGLAGNEQFF.

A note on this clonotype: In this CDR3 the conserved last residue, phenylalanine or tryptophan, is missing, so a read error is likely. The chain joins TRBV5-1 to TRBJ2-1, with D perhaps given as TRBD1 or TRBD2 (6 bases each). The length of the CDR3 is 15 residues. Trimming took off 0 bases at V and 5 bases at J, with 12 bases between the two ends. CDR1 and CDR2 (germline): SGHRS, YFSETQ. The CDR3 DNA sequence: TGCGCCAGCAGCTTGGTGGGGGGCTCGAACAATGAGCAGTTCTTA. Its translation: CASSLVGGSNNEQFL.

The sample holds many counts of this clonotype. The chain is built from TRBV12-3 or TRBV12-4 and TRBJ1-1; 8 positions agree with TRBD1. This CDR3 is 14 amino acids long. J was trimmed by 1 base and V by 6 bases; bases with no gene match: 4. In DNA, the CDR3 is TGTGCCAGCAGGTCGACAGGGGAGAACACTGAAGCTTTCTTT. Translation gives CASRSTGENTEAFF.

This clonotype has ten or more counts. This CDR3 reads CASSPQGLYGYTF. CDR3 coding DNA: TGTGCCAGCAGCCCCCAGGGCCTCTATGGCTACACCTTC. The V call is TRBV5-5, the J call TRBJ1-2; a weak D match, TRBD1 (5 bases). Germline CDR1 reads SGHKS; CDR2 reads YYEKEE (reference sequence). The V end lost 4 bases, the J end lost 4 bases, and 11 bases lay between the germline ends. The CDR3 consists of 13 residues. Using reference TRBV5-5 and TRBJ1-2 for the parts outside the CDR3, the full variable domain is DAGVTQSPTHLIKTRGQQVTLRCSPISGHKSVSWYQQVLGQGPQFIFQYYEKEERGRGNFPDRFSARQFPNYSSELNVNALLLGDSALYLCASSPQGLYGYTFGSGTRLTVV.

This clonotype was seen at least ten times. The V gene is TRBV7-6, the J gene TRBJ2-2; perhaps TRBD2 as D (5 bases). V lost 1 base to trimming and J lost 4 bases, with 13 bases between them. This CDR3 is 16 amino acids long. Per germline, CDR1 SGHVS and CDR2 FNYEAQ. DNA of the CDR3: TGTGCCAGCAGCTTAGTGGGCCCTCGGGGCACCGGGGAGCTGTTTTTT. Translating it yields CASSLVGPRGTGELFF. Full variable domain (missing parts from reference TRBV7-6 and TRBJ2-2): GAGVSQSPRYKVTKRGQDVALRCDPISGHVSLYWYRQALGQGPEFLTYFNYEAQQDKSGLPNDRFSAERPEGSISTLTIQRTEQRDSAMYRCASSLVGPRGTGELFFGEGSRLTVL.

In this sample, this clonotype turned up many times. This chain joins TRBV9 and TRBJ2-5; 10 bases line up with TRBD2. V trimming: 4 bases; J trimming: 2 bases; junction bases outside the gene matches: 5. The CDR3 length is 15 residues. The germline gives CDR1 SGDLS, CDR2 YYNGEE. Here the CDR3 reads CASSPGLAQQETQYF. The CDR3, as DNA: TGTGCCAGCAGCCCGGGACTAGCGCAGCAAGAGACCCAGTACTTC.

This clonotype has more than one count but fewer than ten. The chain couples TRBV27 to TRBJ2-7; 7 nucleotides line up with TRBD2. Trimming took 2 bases from V and 4 from J; bases not matched to a gene: 5. CDR1 is MNHEY, CDR2 SMNVEV, per germline (reference sequence). CDR3 length equals 14 residues. The CDR3 nucleotides read TGTGCCAGCAGTTTACACGGGAGGAGGTACGAGCAGTACTTC. It encodes CASSLHGRRYEQYF.